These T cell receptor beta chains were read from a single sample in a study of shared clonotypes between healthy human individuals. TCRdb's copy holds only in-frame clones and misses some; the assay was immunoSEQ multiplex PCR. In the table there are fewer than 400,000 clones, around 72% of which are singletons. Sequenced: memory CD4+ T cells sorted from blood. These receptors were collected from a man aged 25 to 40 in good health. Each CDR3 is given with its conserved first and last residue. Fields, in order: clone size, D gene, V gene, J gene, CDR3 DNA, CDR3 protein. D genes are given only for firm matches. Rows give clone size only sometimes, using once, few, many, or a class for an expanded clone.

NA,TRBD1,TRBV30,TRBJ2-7,TGTGCCTGGAGTCCATGGGACAGCAAGATAGGCTACGAGCAGTACTTC,CAWSPWDSKIGYEQYF
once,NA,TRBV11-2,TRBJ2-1,TGTGCCAGCAGCTCCCCAAAGGGGGGGACTCAAACCAACAATGAGCAGTTCTTC,CASSSPKGGTQTNNEQFF
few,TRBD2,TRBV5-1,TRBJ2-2,TGCGCCAGCAGCTTGGAACTAGCGGGCACCGGGGAGCTGTTTTTT,CASSLELAGTGELFF
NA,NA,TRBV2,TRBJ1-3,TGTGCCAGCAGTGAAGCGGTTGGGTTTTACGGGTCTGGAAACACCATATATTTT,CASSEAVGFYGSGNTIYF
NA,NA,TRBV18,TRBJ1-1,TGTGCCAGCTCACGACCCAACACTGAAGCTTTCTTT,CASSRPNTEAFF
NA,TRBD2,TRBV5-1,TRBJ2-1,TGCGCCAGCAGTACGGGACTAGCGGGAATCTATGAGCAGTTCTTC,CASSTGLAGIYEQFF
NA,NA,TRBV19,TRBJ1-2,TGTGCCAGTAGTAAGCGCGACAGCACTAACTATGGCTACACCTTC,CASSKRDSTNYGYTF
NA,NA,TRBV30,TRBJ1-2,TGTGCCTGGAAACACGCCCCCAGGGGATACTATGGCTACACCTTC,CAWKHAPRGYYGYTF
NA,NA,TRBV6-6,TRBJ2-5,TGTGCCAGCAGTTCGCAGGGACTTGGGGAGACCCAGTACTTC,CASSSQGLGETQYF
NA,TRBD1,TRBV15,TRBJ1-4,TGTGCCACCAGCAGCTTAAGCAGCTCCGGGACAGCTAATGAAAAACTGTTTTTT,CATSSLSSSGTANEKLFF
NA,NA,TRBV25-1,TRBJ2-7,TGTGCCAGCAGTGCCAGGGAGACCTACGAGCAGTACTTC,CASSARETYEQYF
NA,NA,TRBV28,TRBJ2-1,TGTGCCAGCAGTCCCGGGGGATACAATGAGCAGTTCTTC,CASSPGGYNEQFF
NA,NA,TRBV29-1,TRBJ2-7,TGCAGCGTTGAAGCTACCGGCGAAGCCTACGAGCAGTACTTC,CSVEATGEAYEQYF
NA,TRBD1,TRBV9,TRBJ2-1,TGTGCCAGCAGCCCGAGGGGACAGGGATGGGACAATGAGCAGTTCTTC,CASSPRGQGWDNEQFF
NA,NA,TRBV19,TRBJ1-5,TGTGCCAGTAGTATAGGGCACGAGAATCAGCCCCAGCATTTT,CASSIGHENQPQHF
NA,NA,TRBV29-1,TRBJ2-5,TGCAGCGTTGAAGACCAAGAGACCCAGTACTTC,CSVEDQETQYF
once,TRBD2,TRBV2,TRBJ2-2,TGTGCCAGCAGTGATGGCCGCGGGGAGGGCCTGCTGTTTTTT,CASSDGRGEGLLFF
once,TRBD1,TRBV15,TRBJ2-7,TGTGCCACCAGCAGAGATGGGACAGGGGAGTACTTC,CATSRDGTGEYF
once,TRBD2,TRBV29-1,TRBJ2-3,TGCAGCGTTGGGAACAGCGGGGCCCTCACAGATACGCAGTATTTT,CSVGNSGALTDTQYF
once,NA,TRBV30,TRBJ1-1,TGCCCCCGCCGGGGGTGGGTTTGGAACACTGAAGCTTTCTTT,CPRRGWVWNTEAFF
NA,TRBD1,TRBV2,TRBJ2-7,TGTGCCAGCATAGGGGGCCTCTCCTACGAGCAGTACTTC,CASIGGLSYEQYF
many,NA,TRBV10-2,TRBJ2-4,TGCGCCAGCAGTGAGTGGCACGCCAAAAACATTCAGTACTTC,CASSEWHAKNIQYF
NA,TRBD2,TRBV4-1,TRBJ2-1,TGCGCCAGCAGCCAAGATCTTGTGACTAGCGGGAGATCCATCTTCAATGAGCAGTTCTTC,CASSQDLVTSGRSIFNEQFF
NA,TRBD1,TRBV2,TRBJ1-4,TGTGCCAGCAAAGACAGGGGGCTAGGGAAACTGTTTTTT,CASKDRGLGKLFF
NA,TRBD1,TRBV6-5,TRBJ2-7,TGTGCCAGCAGTTTGCCTCTCCAGGGGGCGAACTACGAGCAGTACTTC,CASSLPLQGANYEQYF
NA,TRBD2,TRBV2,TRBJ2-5,TGTGCCAGCTCCGAAAGGACTAGCGGTAGGGAGACCCAGTACTTC,CASSERTSGRETQYF
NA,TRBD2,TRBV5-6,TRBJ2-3,TGTGCCAGTTCAAGGGGACTAGAAACAGATACGCAGTATTTT,CASSRGLETDTQYF
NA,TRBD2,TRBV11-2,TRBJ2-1,TGTGCCAGCAGCCCAACGACTAGCGGGGATAATGAGCAGTTCTTC,CASSPTTSGDNEQFF
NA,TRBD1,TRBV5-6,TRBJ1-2,TGTGCCAGCAGTCTGGACAGGGGCGCTGGCTACACCTTC,CASSLDRGAGYTF
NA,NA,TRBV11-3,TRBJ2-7,TGTGCCAGCAGCTTGGTTTTCCCCTCCTACGAGCAGTACTTC,CASSLVFPSYEQYF
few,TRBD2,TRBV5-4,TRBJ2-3,TGTGCCAGCAGCTGGGGACTAGCGGGGATCACAGATACGCAGTATTTT,CASSWGLAGITDTQYF
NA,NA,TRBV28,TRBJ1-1,TGTGCCAGCAGCGGGTTGAACACTGAAGCTTTCTTT,CASSGLNTEAFF
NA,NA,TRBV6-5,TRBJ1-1,TGTGCCAGCACGGACGGCGGGGAGAACACTGAAGCTTTCTTT,CASTDGGENTEAFF